This T cell receptor (beta chain) was identified in a study of cytomegalovirus exposure and HLA in healthy donors (dated by TCRdb to about 2017). In the study overall: An earlier analysis of 587 of the donors reported 276 Gb of sequence data and 95 million to 130 million unique TCR beta sequences obtained from about 200 million T cells. Roughly 300 gigabases of sequencing data and 70 million to 95 million unique TCR sequences made up an early release that covered some 640 HLA-typed donors. Of the 398 genotyped donors, around 81% fell in the genetic ancestry cluster associated with self-reported Caucasian donors. The study aimed to test whether cataloging public T cell receptors could reveal signatures of past pathogen exposure. Using immunosequencing, the study profiled T cell repertoires from 640 or so subjects and related those repertoires to cytomegalovirus serostatus. A separate validation cohort of about 110 different subjects was used in addition to the roughly 670-subject first cohort. High-throughput TCR immunosequencing, statistical association of individual TCRs with disease status, and machine learning were combined to predict cytomegalovirus infection status. To study patterns of TCR occurrence, a later analysis re-analyzed previously published TCR beta repertoires from more than 550 donors and added high-resolution HLA genotyping. In the later analysis, no new phenotypic data were used to find candidate immune exposures; instead, reliance was placed on TCR beta sequences and their occurrence across donors. To decide whether each TCR beta V gene segment behaved as functional or pseudogenic, an earlier analysis of some 600 of the donors relied on high-throughput TCR beta sequencing. Donor age, sex, ethnicity and CMV serostatus were collected together with the repertoire data. Genome-wide SNP genotypes for about 60% of the 666 donors were used in a later genetic analysis, which treated that subset as a discovery cohort. All discovery cohort repertoires had been generated on a single sequencing platform. HLA typing included class I and class II loci at four-digit resolution. The number of typed donors differed by locus: about 620-630 for A, B, C, DRB1 and DQB1; approximately 540 for DQA1; approximately 610 for DPA1; and roughly 450 for DPB1. A few DR-DQ haplotypes were treated as single units for association and clustering because of strong linkage in the cohort. On average, about 200,000 unique TCR beta nucleotide sequences were sequenced per donor among 398 genotyped donors of the cohort, with roughly a sixth of those sequences being non-productive. Overall results and qualifications from the work: Linkage disequilibrium might explain the correlated functional status among segregating V segments, but an unknown experimental factor could not be ruled out. Assigning TCR associations to individual alleles was difficult when HLA alleles, especially DR and DQ, strongly co-occurred. In a later analysis, some 18,000 TCR beta sequences were associated with specific HLA alleles at a false discovery rate of 0.05. The authors suggested that the approach could potentially be extended to other disease states and immunological phenotypes. A later analysis found that TCR association rates varied across HLA loci, with DRB1 alleles showing the most associated TCRs and HLA-C alleles the fewest. Sequencing depth was assumed to be roughly uniform across donors in the presence/absence analyses, though that assumption may not hold. The study gave a list of around 170 TCR beta chains associated with cytomegalovirus. In this cohort, only TCR beta chains were sequenced, and detectable features were limited by the absence of alpha or paired-chain data. Because counts were too low, roughly 16 rarely observed V segments, including chromosome 9 orphons, were left out of the earlier analysis of approximately 500 of the donors. Broadly in line with IMGT annotations, most TCR beta V segments showed up in productive rearrangements about 87% or about 30% of the time in an earlier analysis of some 590 of the donors. A further reported finding was that TCR beta sequences accurately predicted the HLA-A and HLA-B alleles for most subjects in the first cohort. In a later analysis, several top co-occurrence clusters were reported to appear linked to parvovirus B19, influenza, CMV and Epstein-Barr virus. Most TCR sequences were seen in very few donors, while some public TCRs were found in many individuals. In vitro tests confirmed that a few of the cytomegalovirus-associated TCR beta chains recognize cytomegalovirus antigens. Because some donors lacked HLA typing at each locus, the association tests relied only on the typed subset. In a later analysis, HLA-associated TCR beta chains were found to be more clonally expanded and to have lower generation probabilities than equally common non-associated chains. In a later genetic analysis, fewer N-insertions in productive TCRs were reported among donors in an Asian-associated ancestry cluster than the 666-donor mean. A later genetic analysis associated a missense DCLRE1C variant with V-gene and J-gene trimming of TCR beta chains, and an independent cohort replicated the association. CMV serostatus was the only immune exposure information available for the cohort. The 87-base-pair reads could not distinguish some IMGT-functional V segments, including TRBV6-2 and TRBV6-3, so those segments were excluded. The classifier was reported to diagnose cytomegalovirus status with high specificity and sensitivity in both the original cohort and the validation cohort. A later analysis found that most CMV-associated TCR beta chains appeared HLA-restricted, with HLA associations seemingly driven largely by CMV exposure. A cluster of highly shared sequence variants was judged likely to be a technical artifact of the sequencing pipeline.

Its CDR3 holds 15 amino acids, cysteine through phenylalanine. Only the CDR3 part of the read is kept: 45 bases, read in frame from the first base. A distance of 13 bases separates the germline ends of V and J, which lose 5 bases and 2 bases respectively. In the germline V gene (reference sequence), CDR1 corresponds to MNHEY and CDR2 to SMNVEV. As for this clone: Its antigen target is currently unknown. No base quality information exists; no much larger clone differs at one position.

The cohort was made up of 666 healthy bone marrow donors. Cohort members were all nominally healthy when sampled, although unrecorded immune exposures were likely present. The donor tested CMV seronegative and was one of the 352 seronegative cohort members. A peripheral blood sample was collected from each donor, and TCR beta sequencing was performed on peripheral blood mononuclear cells. The Qiagen DNeasy Blood Extraction Kit was used to extract genomic DNA from the blood cell samples. To prepare the library, the immunoSEQ multiplex PCR assay was applied. The multiplex PCR relied on a mix of 60 forward primers for TCR Vbeta segments and 13 reverse primers for TCR Jbeta segments. The CDR3 region of rearranged TCR beta genes was amplified from genomic DNA by a multiplex PCR assay. The Illumina HiSeq System was used to sequence the amplified TCR beta libraries as 87-base-pair reads. Concerning the study's data processing: In a later analysis, tens of millions of unique TCR beta chains were counted across the roughly 610 repertoires, and roughly 10 million of these chains were shared by at least two donors. A nearest-neighbor algorithm error-corrected the raw reads and collapsed the reads into unique sequences, merging closely related sequences to remove PCR and sequencing errors. V, D and J gene segments were assigned by aligning CDR3 sequences to IMGT reference sequences. For a sequence to be retained, a match of at least six nucleotides to both a V gene segment and a J gene segment was required. Rearrangements were called productive when the CDR3 lacked stop codons and stayed in frame with V and J; all others were non-productive. CDR3 was defined according to IMGT convention as the region running from the second conserved V-encoded cysteine to the conserved J-encoded phenylalanine. The earlier analysis of a few hundred of the donors excluded any sequence lacking an unambiguous match to a single V gene segment. In an earlier analysis of a few hundred of the donors, V segments were called functional above 56.7% productive rearrangements and were called segregating when the between-donor standard deviation exceeded 5%. A statistical classification framework was built for diagnosing cytomegalovirus status from the catalog of TCR beta chain sequences. In a later analysis, TCR nucleotide sequences were compared against IMGT/GENE-DB human TR gene sequences so that V and J genes could be assigned. The TCRdist pipeline was used in a later analysis to assign CDR3 sequences and most-parsimonious VDJ recombination scenarios. In a later analysis, each TCR beta chain was defined by its CDR3 amino acid sequence together with its V-gene family, and reads lacking a unique V-gene family were excluded. As a way to deal with suspected cross-contamination and a sequencing artifact, a later analysis dropped 592 nucleotide sequences that were highly shared and had low generation probability. In a later analysis, a clonal expansion index was calculated for each public chain from normalized within-repertoire ranks of inferred template counts. A later analysis computed generation probabilities with a VDJ recombination model fitted to out-of-frame rearrangements, and checked the results against IGoR. In a later analysis, hypergeometric tests were used to score TCR-TCR, TCR-HLA and TCR-CMV co-occurrence, with a repertoire-size bias correction applied to TCR pairs. In a later analysis, false discovery rates were estimated by permuting HLA or CMV assignments 20 times. In a later analysis, co-occurring TCRs were grouped using DBSCAN, with TCRdist sequence similarity added in when clustering inside HLA-allele-positive subsets. Co-occurrence clustering excluded repertoires with fewer than 30,000 or more than 120,000 public chains, plus five with anomalous nucleotide sharing. This is the immuneACCESS table as TCRdb keeps it, with only in-frame sequences that have V and J called. A part of the clones is gone; compared with another copy, unresolved V genes explain less than half, and the rest is unexplained. The V and J calls and clone size were taken over from that table, and D and trimming were inferred from the DNA. The sample data list some 120,000 clones, and more than 75% of these were observed just once. About 1.7% of the sample comes from the top ten.

Input material: PBMCs. The rearranged segments are TRBV27 and TRBJ2-1, with a weak D call of TRBD1 (6 bases match). This receptor was obtained from a man aged 18 to 30 in good health and CMV-seronegative. CDR3 reads: CASSTRGGPYNEQFF. The nucleotides read TGTGCCAGCAGTACCAGGGGTGGCCCCTACAATGAGCAGTTCTTC.